What follows is one TCR beta chain and its context. The antigen is not known. This specimen comes from a study of shared clonotypes between healthy human individuals. Study-wide context: CD4 naive and CD4 memory each took three plates per donor, while CD8 naive took two and CD8 memory one. The study, taken as a whole, reports: The four-donor shared clonotypes exceeded non-shared clonotypes in generation probability, with non-shared ones scoring lower. Sequencing of the sorted subsets was shown by rarefaction to be incomplete despite large depth.

Selected positively for CCR7 and CD45RO-negative, naive CD8 cells excluded terminally differentiated effector memory CD45RA+ cells. Donors were healthy HIV-negative adults without recently reported acute infections or vaccinations. Libraries were prepared by immunoSEQ multiplex PCR; TCRdb keeps only in-frame clonotypes and omits some of them. The sample contains a few hundred thousand clones, just under 97% of which appear only once. The J segment lost 6 bases and the V segment lost 4 bases, leaving 0 bases of the junction unmatched. From germline, CDR1 is SGHRS and CDR2 YFSETQ. The CDR3 is 13 residues long.

The sequence was collected from a woman in her 30s in good health. The gene calls are TRBV5-1 and TRBJ2-1; TRBD2 agrees at 11 bases. The sequenced sample was naive CD8+ T cells sorted from blood. CDR3 coding DNA: TGCGCCAGCAGCCTAGCGGGGGGCAATGAGCAGTTCTTC. As protein: CASSLAGGNEQFF.